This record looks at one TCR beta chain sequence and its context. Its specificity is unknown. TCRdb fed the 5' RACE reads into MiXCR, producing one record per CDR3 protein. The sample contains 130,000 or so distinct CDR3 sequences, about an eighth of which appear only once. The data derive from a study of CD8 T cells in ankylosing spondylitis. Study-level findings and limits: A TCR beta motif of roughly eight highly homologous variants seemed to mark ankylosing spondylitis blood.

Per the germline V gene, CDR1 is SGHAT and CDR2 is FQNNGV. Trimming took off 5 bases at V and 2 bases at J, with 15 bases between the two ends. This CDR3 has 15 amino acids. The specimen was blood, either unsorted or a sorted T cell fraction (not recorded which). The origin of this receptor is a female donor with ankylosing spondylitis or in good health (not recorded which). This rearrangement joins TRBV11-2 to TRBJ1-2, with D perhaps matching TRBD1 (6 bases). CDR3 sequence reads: CASSTNRVTNYGYTF. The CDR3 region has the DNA TGTGCCAGCAGCACAAACAGGGTGACCAACTATGGCTACACCTTC.